This TCR beta chain emerged from a study of Graves' ophthalmopathy and Graves' hyperthyroidism (dated by TCRdb to the late 2010s). Regarding the complete study: Peripheral blood was collected before any treatment was given, at the time of initial diagnosis. The study used signatures of the TCR beta repertoire to tell Graves' ophthalmopathy apart from Graves' hyperthyroidism and to predict which patients would progress to ophthalmopathy. In total, 135 blood samples were TCR-sequenced: around 42 ophthalmopathy, under 85 hyperthyroidism and some 17 hyperthyroidism-to-ophthalmopathy patients. A discovery set of 95 to 100 patients (roughly 43 ophthalmopathy, 55 to 65 stable hyperthyroidism) was enrolled to explore V-J signatures distinguishing ophthalmopathy from hyperthyroidism. For independent validation, a separate cohort was made up of approximately 19 hyperthyroidism patients plus 17 patients who later progressed from hyperthyroidism to ophthalmopathy. In five or six hyperthyroidism patients, T-cell repertoires of thyroid tissue and blood were compared. After sampling, hyperthyroidism patients received methimazole starting at 30 mg daily, and ophthalmopathy patients received high-dose intravenous methylprednisolone.

The CDR3 numbers 15 residues from cysteine through phenylalanine. Of the read, only the CDR3 DNA is kept; its 45 bases are in frame from base 1. Germline trimming amounts to 1 base on V and 2 bases on J, with 4 as the count of junction bases outside the gene matches. The germline V gene gives CDR1 as MDHEN and CDR2 as SYDVKM. Results the study describes overall, beyond this receptor: Most expanded thyroid clonotypes with a frequency above 0.001 also appeared in blood, which suggests that blood repertoires may reflect the immune response in the thyroid. No statistical method was used to set the sample size in advance, and the investigators knew which group each participant was assigned to. In validation, the model predicted ophthalmopathy progression with less than 71% sensitivity and approximately 72% specificity; some 13 predicted patients were CT-confirmed with GO in a median of approximately 6.5 months. The 13-signature model separated ophthalmopathy from stable hyperthyroidism with roughly 89% sensitivity and about 81% specificity in cross-validation, and 80%/75% in the test set.

Patients with ophthalmopathy had moderately to severely active disease, with a Clinical Activity Score of 3 or more, a NOSPECS grade of 4 or more, and a disease duration of less than 3 months. Anyone with other autoimmune diseases, uncontrolled infections, pregnancy or lactation was excluded from the study. Diagnosis relied on clinical symptoms, serum thyroxine, TRAb, thyroid ultrasound and orbital computed tomography. Using Ficoll-Paque density gradient centrifugation, PBMCs were isolated from 10 ml of fresh peripheral blood. Total RNA was extracted with Trizol reagent and quality-checked on an Agilent 2100 Bioanalyzer. This clonotype has more than one count but fewer than ten. What this receptor recognizes is not known. Base qualities are missing; no much larger clone stands one base away. For repertoire sequencing, TCR beta CDR3 regions were amplified from RNA transcripts. The first round was an RT-PCR using HTBI primers with the Qiagen OneStep RT-PCR kit, and this first round was followed by a second-round multiplex PCR, then size selection and purification. Libraries were sequenced paired-end with 100 bp reads on an Illumina HiSeq2000. Concerning the study's data processing: SOAPnuke was used to process the reads, throwing out any read that had adapters, had uncalled bases, had a mean Phred below 15, or lacked an exact constant-primer or identifier match. High-quality paired reads were merged with COPE v1.2.5. Each unique nucleotide sequence was treated as a clonotype, and MiTCR v1.1 was used to align the clonotypes to the IMGT TRB V, D and J references. The analysis was limited to V-J combinations with a frequency above 0.0001, which together covered over 98% of repertoires. A TCR clonal expansion and chaos score per V-J combination was defined as the ratio of F50 clonal expansion to chaos observed in the TCRdist matrix. Features were reduced by Welch's t-statistics and random forest to over 10 V-J combinations, which fed a naive Bayes classifier. Thyroid-blood repertoire similarity was quantified with the Morisita-Horn index. TCRdb itself trimmed the public reads at Q25 with fastp, ran MiXCR and retained productive beta chains. Duplicate CDR3 protein sequences are folded into a single record with the most common DNA and genes. The V and J calls and clone size come from TCRdb's table, not from the authors' own analysis. The sample table shows 230,000 or so distinct CDR3 sequences, and less than 55% are seen once. The ten most abundant clones make up approximately 51% of the sample.

The TCR was taken from an adult man with Graves' ophthalmopathy. Rearrangement joined TRBV28 to TRBJ2-5; 7 bases in the middle match TRBD1. The source material was peripheral blood. CDR3 sequence: CASSLYDRVQETQYF. The nucleotide sequence is TGTGCCAGCAGTTTATACGACAGGGTACAAGAGACCCAGTACTTC.